This TCR beta chain was observed in a study of OX40 agonist ivuxolimab in advanced cancers. About the study: Ivuxolimab, an agonist antibody against OX40 (CD134), was given to patients. The mean age was around 56 years, ranging from about 20 to 79, with around four fifths of participants male.

This clone is a singleton in its sample. The CDR3 is made up of 15 amino acids. Germline V CDR1 and CDR2: MNHEY, SMNVEV (reference sequence). V gave up 5 bases and J gave up 8 bases, with 18 bases separating them. Libraries were prepared by immunoSEQ multiplex PCR; TCRdb keeps only in-frame clonotypes and omits some of them. The sample yields about 83,000 clones, 84% seen once. The V call is TRBV27, the J call TRBJ1-4; D gene unclear. The clonotype originates from an adult with an advanced solid tumor such as melanoma, head and neck, liver or kidney cancer. Here the sequenced sample was CD4+ or CD8+ T cells sorted from blood, taken in a trial of the OX40 agonist ivuxolimab. In DNA form, the CDR3 reads TGTGCCAGCAGTCTGCGAGAGGGAGTAGGAGAAAAACTGTTTTTT. This codes for CASSLREGVGEKLFF. Complete variable domain (other parts from reference TRBV27 and TRBJ1-4): EAQVTQNPRYLITVTGKKLTVTCSQNMNHEYMSWYRQDPGLGLRQIYYSMNVEVTDKGDVPEGYKVSRKEKRNFPLILESPSPNQTSLYFCASSLREGVGEKLFFGSGTQLSVL.